This is a list of T cell receptor beta chains from one sample in a study of blood T cell repertoires in COVID-19. TCRdb keeps only in-frame clones here, not all; method: immunoSEQ multiplex PCR. This sample has 110,000 or so clones, with approximately 90% found just once. Sequenced material: peripheral blood. The source is a woman aged 50 to 60 with acute or convalescent COVID-19. The CDR3 runs from the conserved cysteine through the conserved F or W. D genes are given only for firm matches. A row's size may be missing; if present it is once, few, many or a size class.

V: TRBV7-9; J: TRBJ2-7; length: 16; size: .; D: .; CDR3: CASSLSYRDNPYEQYF; DNA: TGTGCCAGCAGCTTATCCTACCGGGACAATCCCTACGAGCAGTACTTC
V: TRBV13; J: TRBJ2-7; length: 14; size: .; D: TRBD1; CDR3: CASSPYRGEGEQYF; DNA: TGTGCCAGCAGCCCGTACAGGGGAGAAGGAGAGCAGTACTTC
V: TRBV2; J: TRBJ1-5; length: 15; size: .; D: .; CDR3: CASSDLWTLDQPQHF; DNA: TGTGCCAGCAGTGACTTGTGGACTCTAGATCAGCCCCAGCATTTT
V: TRBV30; J: TRBJ1-1; length: 12; size: .; D: .; CDR3: CAWQGTNTEAFF; DNA: TGTGCCTGGCAGGGAACGAACACTGAAGCTTTCTTT
V: TRBV7-2; J: TRBJ2-7; length: 15; size: .; D: TRBD1; CDR3: CASSQSGTEFYEQYF; DNA: TGTGCCAGCAGCCAATCCGGGACAGAGTTCTACGAGCAGTACTTC
V: TRBV28; J: TRBJ1-2; length: 14; size: .; D: TRBD1; CDR3: CASSPGQGDYGYTF; DNA: TGTGCCAGCAGTCCGGGACAGGGAGACTATGGCTACACCTTC
V: TRBV7-2; J: TRBJ1-5; length: 15; size: .; D: .; CDR3: CASSLLGGSNQPQHF; DNA: TGTGCCAGCAGCCTATTGGGGGGAAGCAATCAGCCCCAGCATTTT
V: TRBV6-5; J: TRBJ1-6; length: 13; size: .; D: .; CDR3: CASSLSGNSPLHF; DNA: TGTGCCAGCTCACTTTCGGGGAATTCACCCCTCCACTTT
V: TRBV7-3; J: TRBJ2-3; length: 15; size: .; D: .; CDR3: CASSESGYSTDTQYF; DNA: TGTGCCAGCAGCGAGTCGGGATATAGCACAGATACGCAGTATTTT
V: TRBV6-1; J: TRBJ1-1; length: 16; size: .; D: .; CDR3: CASSEWDIISNTEAFF; DNA: TGTGCCAGCAGTGAATGGGACATCATATCGAACACTGAAGCTTTCTTT
V: TRBV19; J: TRBJ1-1; length: 15; size: .; D: .; CDR3: CASSPHGRKGTEAFF; DNA: TGTGCCAGTAGTCCTCATGGACGGAAGGGGACTGAAGCTTTCTTT
V: TRBV12-3/TRBV12-4; J: TRBJ2-5; length: 13; size: once; D: .; CDR3: CASSEQGGETQYF; DNA: TGTGCCAGCAGTGAACAGGGAGGGGAGACCCAGTACTTC
V: TRBV20-1; J: TRBJ1-3; length: 15; size: .; D: .; CDR3: CSASLGQSAGNTIYF; DNA: TGCAGTGCTAGTCTCGGACAGTCTGCGGGAAACACCATATATTTT
V: TRBV30; J: TRBJ1-3; length: 12; size: .; D: .; CDR3: CAWSRQGNTIYF; DNA: TGTGCCTGGAGTCGACAGGGAAACACCATATATTTT
V: TRBV4-1; J: TRBJ1-2; length: 14; size: .; D: .; CDR3: CASSQEWGADGYTF; DNA: TGCGCCAGCAGCCAAGAATGGGGAGCGGATGGCTACACCTTC
V: TRBV2; J: TRBJ2-7; length: 17; size: .; D: TRBD1; CDR3: CASSDLSLGQDIHEQYF; DNA: TGTGCCAGCAGTGATCTATCCCTGGGACAGGATATCCACGAGCAGTACTTC
V: TRBV3-1/TRBV3-2; J: TRBJ1-1; length: 14; size: .; D: .; CDR3: CASSPVQGTTEAFF; DNA: TGTGCCAGCAGCCCCGTTCAGGGGACCACTGAAGCTTTCTTT
V: TRBV28; J: TRBJ1-2; length: 14; size: .; D: .; CDR3: CASRMTGTNYGYTF; DNA: TGTGCCAGCAGGATGACAGGTACTAACTATGGCTACACCTTC
V: TRBV12-3/TRBV12-4; J: TRBJ1-1; length: 12; size: .; D: .; CDR3: CASSPRWVEAFF; DNA: TGTGCCAGCAGTCCGAGGTGGGTTGAAGCTTTCTTT
V: TRBV24-1; J: TRBJ1-1; length: 13; size: few; D: .; CDR3: CATSLTGRPEAFF; DNA: TGTGCCACCAGTTTAACAGGGCGACCTGAAGCTTTCTTT
V: TRBV30; J: TRBJ1-6; length: 14; size: .; D: .; CDR3: CAWSGGGISSPLHF; DNA: TGTGCCTGGAGCGGGGGGGGGATAAGTTCACCCCTCCACTTT
V: TRBV7-7; J: TRBJ2-1; length: 17; size: .; D: TRBD2; CDR3: CASSSGLAGGGGDEQFF; DNA: TGTGCCAGCAGCTCCGGACTAGCGGGGGGCGGCGGGGATGAGCAGTTCTTC
V: TRBV9; J: TRBJ1-6; length: 13; size: .; D: .; CDR3: CASSLGPFSPLHF; DNA: TGTGCCAGCAGCCTGGGGCCTTTTTCACCCCTCCACTTT
V: TRBV5-4; J: TRBJ2-1; length: 16; size: .; D: TRBD2; CDR3: CASSSPGLATDNEQFF; DNA: TGTGCCAGCAGCTCCCCAGGACTAGCGACAGACAATGAGCAGTTCTTC
V: TRBV11-2; J: TRBJ1-3; length: 13; size: .; D: .; CDR3: CASSLGPGDTIYF; DNA: TGTGCCAGCAGCCTAGGTCCGGGAGACACCATATATTTT
V: TRBV5-1; J: TRBJ1-1; length: 15; size: .; D: TRBD1; CDR3: CASSLEGQLNTEAFF; DNA: TGCGCCAGCAGCTTGGAGGGACAGCTGAACACTGAAGCTTTCTTT
V: TRBV25-1; J: TRBJ1-2; length: 15; size: once; D: .; CDR3: CASSDSGFSTYGYTF; DNA: TGTGCCAGCAGTGATTCGGGTTTCTCGACCTATGGCTACACCTTC
V: TRBV3-1/TRBV3-2; J: TRBJ1-1; length: 16; size: .; D: TRBD1; CDR3: CASSPGTGALNTEAFF; DNA: TGTGCCAGCAGCCCGGGGACAGGGGCATTGAACACTGAAGCTTTCTTT
V: TRBV3-1/TRBV3-2; J: TRBJ2-1; length: 13; size: .; D: .; CDR3: CASSPNIGYEQFF; DNA: TGTGCCAGCAGCCCAAACATTGGCTATGAGCAGTTCTTC
V: TRBV5-1; J: TRBJ1-2; length: 13; size: .; D: TRBD1; CDR3: CATGTGGDYGYTF; DNA: TGCGCCACCGGGACAGGGGGCGACTATGGCTACACCTTC
V: TRBV19; J: TRBJ2-2; length: 17; size: .; D: TRBD2; CDR3: CASSIQTSGANTGELFF; DNA: TGTGCCAGTAGTATTCAGACTAGCGGGGCGAACACCGGGGAGCTGTTTTTT
V: TRBV7-9; J: TRBJ1-2; length: 15; size: few; D: TRBD1; CDR3: CASSLVQGDGYGYTF; DNA: TGTGCCAGCAGCCTCGTCCAGGGGGACGGCTATGGCTACACCTTC
V: TRBV11-2; J: TRBJ1-1; length: 13; size: .; D: .; CDR3: CASSLISRTEAFF; DNA: TGTGCCAGCAGCTTAATTTCCCGGACTGAAGCTTTCTTT
V: TRBV6-1; J: TRBJ2-7; length: 16; size: once; D: .; CDR3: CASSEGWARPGEEQYF; DNA: TGTGCCAGCAGTGAAGGGTGGGCAAGACCCGGGGAGGAGCAGTACTTC
V: TRBV4-3; J: TRBJ2-1; length: 15; size: .; D: TRBD2; CDR3: CASSLEGSGDNEQFF; DNA: TGCGCCAGCAGCCTAGAGGGTAGCGGGGACAATGAGCAGTTCTTC
V: TRBV6-5; J: TRBJ1-1; length: 14; size: .; D: .; CDR3: CASTHQGLNTEAFF; DNA: TGTGCCAGCACCCACCAGGGTCTCAACACTGAAGCTTTCTTT
V: TRBV28; J: TRBJ2-7; length: 16; size: .; D: .; CDR3: CASSPQGTLISYEQYF; DNA: TGTGCCAGCAGTCCCCAGGGGACCCTGATCTCCTACGAGCAGTACTTC
V: TRBV24-1; J: TRBJ2-2; length: 14; size: .; D: .; CDR3: CATSGQQNTGELFF; DNA: TGTGCCACCAGTGGCCAACAGAACACCGGGGAGCTGTTTTTT
V: TRBV30; J: TRBJ2-6; length: 18; size: .; D: TRBD1; CDR3: CASKGVGQGSSGANVLTF; DNA: TGTGCCTCAAAGGGGGTGGGACAGGGGAGCTCTGGGGCCAACGTCCTGACTTTC
V: TRBV4-3; J: TRBJ1-3; length: 17; size: .; D: .; CDR3: CASSQDWGPGVGNTIYF; DNA: TGCGCCAGCAGCCAAGATTGGGGCCCGGGGGTGGGAAACACCATATATTTT
V: TRBV5-4; J: TRBJ2-7; length: 13; size: .; D: .; CDR3: CASSPGSTYEQYF; DNA: TGTGCCAGCAGCCCCGGGTCCACCTACGAGCAGTACTTC
V: TRBV27; J: TRBJ2-2; length: 15; size: once; D: .; CDR3: CASSLFAGNTGELFF; DNA: TGTGCCAGCAGTTTATTTGCAGGGAACACCGGGGAGCTGTTTTTT
V: TRBV2; J: TRBJ1-2; length: 14; size: .; D: .; CDR3: CASSKGTGPYGYTF; DNA: TGTGCCAGCAGCAAAGGAACAGGGCCTTATGGCTACACCTTC
V: TRBV6-2/TRBV6-3; J: TRBJ1-5; length: 16; size: .; D: .; CDR3: CASSPRSGGAGGPQHF; DNA: TGTGCCAGCAGCCCCCGGTCTGGGGGAGCCGGGGGTCCCCAGCATTTT
V: TRBV29-1; J: TRBJ2-1; length: 19; size: .; D: TRBD1; CDR3: CSVAPHPIHGTGGFNEQFF; DNA: TGCAGCGTTGCACCCCACCCCATCCACGGGACAGGGGGGTTTAATGAGCAGTTCTTC
V: TRBV28; J: TRBJ1-1; length: 16; size: .; D: TRBD1; CDR3: CASSDRQGLRGTEAFF; DNA: TGTGCCAGCAGTGACAGACAGGGGTTGAGGGGAACTGAAGCTTTCTTT
V: TRBV19; J: TRBJ2-3; length: 12; size: .; D: TRBD2; CDR3: CATGGEIDTQYF; DNA: TGTGCCACCGGGGGGGAGATAGATACGCAGTATTTT
V: TRBV11-2; J: TRBJ2-2; length: 15; size: .; D: .; CDR3: CATPPRGTNTGELFF; DNA: TGTGCCACCCCTCCCCGGGGGACGAACACCGGGGAGCTGTTTTTT
V: TRBV27; J: TRBJ1-5; length: 14; size: .; D: .; CDR3: CASSPDRFNQPQHF; DNA: TGTGCCAGCAGTCCTGACAGGTTCAATCAGCCCCAGCATTTT
V: TRBV7-2; J: TRBJ2-7; length: 15; size: once; D: TRBD2; CDR3: CASSSIAGVRGEQYF; DNA: TGTGCCAGCAGCTCAATAGCGGGAGTTAGGGGCGAGCAGTACTTC
V: TRBV12-3/TRBV12-4; J: TRBJ1-2; length: 13; size: .; D: .; CDR3: CASSLVGGDGYTF; DNA: TGTGCCAGCAGTTTAGTGGGGGGGGATGGCTACACCTTC
V: TRBV10-3; J: TRBJ2-2; length: 18; size: .; D: TRBD1; CDR3: CAVLVGGQGARDTGELFF; DNA: TGTGCCGTCCTCGTGGGGGGACAGGGGGCGCGTGACACCGGGGAGCTGTTTTTT
V: TRBV12-5; J: TRBJ1-2; length: 17; size: .; D: TRBD1; CDR3: CASGTGTGNPLNRGYTF; DNA: TGTGCTAGTGGGACCGGGACAGGGAACCCCCTGAACCGTGGCTACACCTTC